This entry features one T cell receptor beta chain sequence. Assay: immunoSEQ multiplex PCR; the TCRdb copy retains only in-frame clones and omits some. The sample carries hundreds of thousands of clones, roughly 88% recorded once. The CDR3 has 13 amino acids. Germline values: CDR1 GTSNPN, CDR2 SVGIG (reference sequence). V lost 0 bases to trimming and J lost 9 bases, with 9 bases between them. This sample stems from a study of blood T cell repertoires in COVID-19. The sequencing input was peripheral blood. This rearrangement joins TRBV30 to TRBJ1-6; the D gene is possibly TRBD1 (5 bases). This TCR was recovered from a woman in her 50s with active or convalescent COVID-19. CDR3 nucleotides: TGTGCCTGGAGTGTAAGGGGCGGTTCACCCCTCCACTTT. Amino acids: CAWSVRGGSPLHF.